Listed below are T cell receptor beta chains from one sample, sequenced in a study of cytotoxic CD8 clonotypes in ibrutinib-treated CLL. Sequenced by immunoSEQ multiplex PCR; TCRdb stores in-frame clones only, minus some. The sample has just over 200,000 clones, 60% to 80% seen once; the top ten hold 11%. The source was PBMCs, collected after 12 months of ibrutinib treatment. Receptor source: a human donor with chronic lymphocytic leukemia. Each CDR3 is given with its conserved first and last residue. Each record gives: V gene, D gene, J gene, clone size, CDR3 DNA, CDR3 protein. The D gene is left open where the match is weak. Size tells how often a clone was seen (once, few, many) or the class of an expanded clone, and some rows leave it out.

V gene: TRBV5-6; D gene: .; J gene: TRBJ2-1; clone size: once; CDR3 DNA: TGTGCCAGCAGCTTGAGTTGGGGTGAGCAGTTCTTC; CDR3 protein: CASSLSWGEQFF
V gene: TRBV5-1; D gene: TRBD1; J gene: TRBJ2-7; clone size: .; CDR3 DNA: TGCGCCAGCAGCTGGGACAGTCCCCCTTCCTACGAGCAGTACTTC; CDR3 protein: CASSWDSPPSYEQYF
V gene: TRBV4-2; D gene: .; J gene: TRBJ2-3; clone size: .; CDR3 DNA: TGTGCCAGCAGCCAGAAAGCAGATACGCAGTATTTT; CDR3 protein: CASSQKADTQYF
V gene: TRBV6-6; D gene: .; J gene: TRBJ1-3; clone size: .; CDR3 DNA: TGTGCCAGCAGTTACGGGTCGGGAGGGCGAAACACCATATATTTT; CDR3 protein: CASSYGSGGRNTIYF
V gene: TRBV7-6; D gene: .; J gene: TRBJ2-6; clone size: .; CDR3 DNA: TGTGCCAGCAGTCTAGGGGAATATGGTCCTGGGGCCAACGTCCTGACTTTC; CDR3 protein: CASSLGEYGPGANVLTF
V gene: TRBV11-2; D gene: .; J gene: TRBJ1-2; clone size: .; CDR3 DNA: TGTGCCAGCAGCTTAGTCAGCGGGGTTGGCTCCTATGGCTACACCTTC; CDR3 protein: CASSLVSGVGSYGYTF
V gene: TRBV7-9; D gene: .; J gene: TRBJ2-7; clone size: .; CDR3 DNA: TGTGCCAGCAGCCTCGCACGGCGGGGCGACGAGCAGTACTTC; CDR3 protein: CASSLARRGDEQYF
V gene: TRBV28; D gene: .; J gene: TRBJ2-7; clone size: .; CDR3 DNA: TGTGCCAGCAGGACCGGGGCGGCCCCAGGACGGGGCGAGCAGTACTTC; CDR3 protein: CASRTGAAPGRGEQYF
V gene: TRBV15; D gene: .; J gene: TRBJ1-1; clone size: once; CDR3 DNA: TGTGCCACCAGCAGAGGGACTAACACTGAAGCTTTCTTT; CDR3 protein: CATSRGTNTEAFF
V gene: TRBV5-6; D gene: TRBD1; J gene: TRBJ2-7; clone size: .; CDR3 DNA: TGTGCCAGCAGCGGGGGGACAGGGCTCGACGAGCAGTACTTC; CDR3 protein: CASSGGTGLDEQYF
V gene: TRBV10-3; D gene: TRBD1; J gene: TRBJ2-5; clone size: few; CDR3 DNA: TGTGCCATCAGTGAGACAGGGGTGAGCGAGACCCAGTACTTC; CDR3 protein: CAISETGVSETQYF
V gene: TRBV7-9; D gene: .; J gene: TRBJ2-1; clone size: .; CDR3 DNA: TGTGCCAGCAGCTTAGCCGAGTGGGTCTACAATGAGCAGTTCTTC; CDR3 protein: CASSLAEWVYNEQFF
V gene: TRBV4-1; D gene: .; J gene: TRBJ2-2; clone size: .; CDR3 DNA: TGCGCCAGCAGCCAAGATAGGGGAGAGGGAGCCGGGGAGCTGTTTTTT; CDR3 protein: CASSQDRGEGAGELFF
V gene: TRBV2; D gene: .; J gene: TRBJ1-6; clone size: .; CDR3 DNA: TGTGCCAGTCGGGGACGGAGGGATTCACCCCTCCACTTT; CDR3 protein: CASRGRRDSPLHF
V gene: TRBV5-1; D gene: .; J gene: TRBJ2-3; clone size: .; CDR3 DNA: TGCGCCAGCAGCACCGTCTGGACCACAGATACGCAGTATTTT; CDR3 protein: CASSTVWTTDTQYF
V gene: TRBV30; D gene: TRBD2; J gene: TRBJ2-4; clone size: .; CDR3 DNA: TGTGCCTCTAAACTAGCGGGGACCCAAGTTCCTAGCGCCAAAAACATTCAGTACTTC; CDR3 protein: CASKLAGTQVPSAKNIQYF
V gene: TRBV27; D gene: .; J gene: TRBJ2-6; clone size: .; CDR3 DNA: TGTGCCAGCAGCAGGGAGGTATCTGGGGCCAACGTCCTGACTTTC; CDR3 protein: CASSREVSGANVLTF
V gene: TRBV5-1; D gene: .; J gene: TRBJ2-1; clone size: .; CDR3 DNA: TGCGCCAGCAGCCCCCCTGGCGGAGTGGGGAATGAGCAGTTCTTC; CDR3 protein: CASSPPGGVGNEQFF
V gene: TRBV6-6; D gene: .; J gene: TRBJ1-3; clone size: .; CDR3 DNA: TGTGCCAGCAGTTACGGGGACACCATATATTTT; CDR3 protein: CASSYGDTIYF
V gene: TRBV6-5; D gene: .; J gene: TRBJ2-1; clone size: .; CDR3 DNA: TGTGCCAGCAGTCCCATCGGGGATGAGCAGTTCTTC; CDR3 protein: CASSPIGDEQFF
V gene: TRBV11-2; D gene: .; J gene: TRBJ2-5; clone size: .; CDR3 DNA: TGTGCCAGCAGCTTATGGGGCGAAGAGACCCAGTACTTC; CDR3 protein: CASSLWGEETQYF
V gene: TRBV27; D gene: .; J gene: TRBJ1-1; clone size: .; CDR3 DNA: TGTGCCAGCAGTTTAAGCGGAGGGGGAGGGTTCACTGAAGCTTTCTTT; CDR3 protein: CASSLSGGGGFTEAFF
V gene: TRBV4-1; D gene: .; J gene: TRBJ1-2; clone size: few; CDR3 DNA: TGCGCCAGCAGTCCCTGGGGAGAGATAAACTATGGCTACACCTTC; CDR3 protein: CASSPWGEINYGYTF
V gene: TRBV7-6; D gene: TRBD2; J gene: TRBJ2-2; clone size: .; CDR3 DNA: TGTGCCAGCAGCTTAATTGGGAGGGTTAACACCGGGGAGCTGTTTTTT; CDR3 protein: CASSLIGRVNTGELFF
V gene: TRBV2; D gene: .; J gene: TRBJ2-7; clone size: .; CDR3 DNA: TGTGCCTTCACGGACCGGGCTAGCGAAATCCCCTACGAGCAGTACTTC; CDR3 protein: CAFTDRASEIPYEQYF
V gene: TRBV28; D gene: TRBD1; J gene: TRBJ2-6; clone size: .; CDR3 DNA: TGTGCCAGCGGTTCCCCGAGGACAGGGGGTTTTTTTAGCTCTGGGGCCAACGTCCTGACTTTC; CDR3 protein: CASGSPRTGGFFSSGANVLTF
V gene: TRBV7-8; D gene: .; J gene: TRBJ1-5; clone size: .; CDR3 DNA: TGTGCCAGCAGCTTTAGTGGCAATCAGCCCCAGCATTTT; CDR3 protein: CASSFSGNQPQHF
V gene: TRBV6-6; D gene: .; J gene: TRBJ2-1; clone size: .; CDR3 DNA: TGTGCCAGCAGTTACGGGCACAATGAGCAGTTCTTC; CDR3 protein: CASSYGHNEQFF
V gene: TRBV9; D gene: TRBD2; J gene: TRBJ2-3; clone size: .; CDR3 DNA: TGTGCCAGCAGCGTCGGCCTAGCGGGGGCGACCCATACGCAGTATTTT; CDR3 protein: CASSVGLAGATHTQYF
V gene: TRBV4-2; D gene: .; J gene: TRBJ2-3; clone size: .; CDR3 DNA: TGTGCCAGCAGCCAAGATCCTAGTCGAGTCACAGATACGCAGTATTTT; CDR3 protein: CASSQDPSRVTDTQYF
V gene: TRBV5-1; D gene: .; J gene: TRBJ2-7; clone size: .; CDR3 DNA: TGCGCCAGCAGCCCAGGGGGACTATCCTACGAGCAGTACTTC; CDR3 protein: CASSPGGLSYEQYF
V gene: TRBV5-1; D gene: .; J gene: TRBJ1-4; clone size: once; CDR3 DNA: TGCGCCAGCAGCCCCGGGAAACTGGCAACTAATGAAAAACTGTTTTTT; CDR3 protein: CASSPGKLATNEKLFF
V gene: TRBV4-1; D gene: .; J gene: TRBJ1-5; clone size: .; CDR3 DNA: TGCGCCAGCAGCCAAGAAGCCGTGCGGGTGACTCAGCCCCAGCATTTT; CDR3 protein: CASSQEAVRVTQPQHF
V gene: TRBV19; D gene: .; J gene: TRBJ2-3; clone size: .; CDR3 DNA: TGTGCCAGTAGTCCTGGGACTGGGATGGTAGATACGCAGTATTTT; CDR3 protein: CASSPGTGMVDTQYF
V gene: TRBV18; D gene: .; J gene: TRBJ1-5; clone size: few; CDR3 DNA: TGTGCCAGCTCACCACCGAATCAGCCCCAGCATTTT; CDR3 protein: CASSPPNQPQHF
V gene: TRBV4-1; D gene: TRBD1; J gene: TRBJ2-7; clone size: .; CDR3 DNA: TGCGCCAGCAGCCTAGAGGCCCCGGGACAGGGAGGAGGCGAGCAGTACTTC; CDR3 protein: CASSLEAPGQGGGEQYF
V gene: TRBV4-1; D gene: TRBD2; J gene: TRBJ2-1; clone size: once; CDR3 DNA: TGCGCCAGCAGCCTCTATGCTGCTAGCGGGGGGGCTTATGAGCAGTTCTTC; CDR3 protein: CASSLYAASGGAYEQFF
V gene: TRBV28; D gene: .; J gene: TRBJ2-2; clone size: .; CDR3 DNA: TGTGCCAGCAGTTTATGGGCCCAGGGCCCGGGGACCGGGGAGCTGTTTTTT; CDR3 protein: CASSLWAQGPGTGELFF
V gene: TRBV11-3; D gene: TRBD2; J gene: TRBJ2-1; clone size: .; CDR3 DNA: TGTGCCAGCAGCCCGGGGACTAGCGGGATCGGTGAGCAGTTCTTC; CDR3 protein: CASSPGTSGIGEQFF
V gene: TRBV15; D gene: .; J gene: TRBJ1-1; clone size: .; CDR3 DNA: TGTGCCACCAGCAGAGAAACGGGGGGGCCAAGTGAAGCTTTCTTT; CDR3 protein: CATSRETGGPSEAFF
V gene: TRBV7-6; D gene: TRBD1; J gene: TRBJ1-2; clone size: .; CDR3 DNA: TGTGCCAGCAGCAACACAGGGGATGGCTACACCTTC; CDR3 protein: CASSNTGDGYTF
V gene: TRBV13; D gene: .; J gene: TRBJ2-7; clone size: .; CDR3 DNA: TGTGCCAGCAGCTTGGGGCGGGGGCTCTCCTACGAGCAGTACTTC; CDR3 protein: CASSLGRGLSYEQYF
V gene: TRBV11-2; D gene: .; J gene: TRBJ2-5; clone size: .; CDR3 DNA: TGTGCCAGCAGCCCCCGGGGCTGGGAGACCCAGTACTTC; CDR3 protein: CASSPRGWETQYF
V gene: TRBV6-5; D gene: TRBD1; J gene: TRBJ2-3; clone size: .; CDR3 DNA: TGTGCCAGCAGTTACTCGGCAGGGGGAGTGAATACGCAGTATTTT; CDR3 protein: CASSYSAGGVNTQYF
V gene: TRBV30; D gene: .; J gene: TRBJ1-2; clone size: few; CDR3 DNA: TGTGCCTGGACGAGGGAATCGTATGGCTACACCTTC; CDR3 protein: CAWTRESYGYTF
V gene: TRBV7-9; D gene: .; J gene: TRBJ2-7; clone size: .; CDR3 DNA: TGTGCCAGCAGCATCCCGGGGAACTACGAGCAGTACTTC; CDR3 protein: CASSIPGNYEQYF
V gene: TRBV18; D gene: TRBD2; J gene: TRBJ2-1; clone size: .; CDR3 DNA: TGTGCCAGCTCACCCGGGACTAGCGGGAGGGCCGTCAATGAGCAGTTCTTC; CDR3 protein: CASSPGTSGRAVNEQFF
V gene: TRBV6-5; D gene: .; J gene: TRBJ1-6; clone size: few; CDR3 DNA: TGTGCCAGCAGTTACGGACGGAATAATTCACCCCTCCACTTT; CDR3 protein: CASSYGRNNSPLHF
V gene: TRBV6-1; D gene: .; J gene: TRBJ2-7; clone size: .; CDR3 DNA: TGTGCCAGCAGGACGGGACACTCCTACGAGCAGTACTTC; CDR3 protein: CASRTGHSYEQYF
V gene: TRBV5-1; D gene: TRBD1; J gene: TRBJ2-7; clone size: few; CDR3 DNA: TGCGCCAGCAGCTTGGATTGGGGACAGAGCCACTTC; CDR3 protein: CASSLDWGQSHF
V gene: TRBV6-4; D gene: TRBD2; J gene: TRBJ2-7; clone size: .; CDR3 DNA: TGTGCCAGCAGTGACTCGGGACTAGCGGATACTATCTCCTACGAGCAGTACTTC; CDR3 protein: CASSDSGLADTISYEQYF
V gene: TRBV4-1; D gene: TRBD1; J gene: TRBJ1-1; clone size: .; CDR3 DNA: TGCGCCAGCAGCCAAGGGGACAGGGGGCGCGCGGCTTTCTTT; CDR3 protein: CASSQGDRGRAAFF